The clone carrying this T cell receptor beta chain was seen a single time. Method: immunoSEQ multiplex PCR; TCRdb's copy keeps in-frame clones and lacks some. The sample shows some 120,000 clones, 84% of them seen only once. This sample was taken from a study of blood T cell repertoires in COVID-19. About the research overall: The cDNA or gDNA used as material had been derived from T cells, B-cell-depleted T cells, or PBMCs.

The clonotype was recovered from a woman aged 55-70 years with acute or convalescent COVID-19. Input material: peripheral blood.

The DNA for the CDR3 is TGTGCCACCAGTGACCCCTTACAGGGGGGAGATCAGCCCCAGCATTTT. Protein: CATSDPLQGGDQPQHF. The J gene is TRBJ1-5, the V gene TRBV24-1; 8 bases line up with TRBD1. The CDR3 runs to 16 residues. With 4 bases clipped from V and 5 bases from J, the junction kept 9 bases outside the gene matches. CDR1 is KGHDR and CDR2 is SFDVKD in the germline V gene.